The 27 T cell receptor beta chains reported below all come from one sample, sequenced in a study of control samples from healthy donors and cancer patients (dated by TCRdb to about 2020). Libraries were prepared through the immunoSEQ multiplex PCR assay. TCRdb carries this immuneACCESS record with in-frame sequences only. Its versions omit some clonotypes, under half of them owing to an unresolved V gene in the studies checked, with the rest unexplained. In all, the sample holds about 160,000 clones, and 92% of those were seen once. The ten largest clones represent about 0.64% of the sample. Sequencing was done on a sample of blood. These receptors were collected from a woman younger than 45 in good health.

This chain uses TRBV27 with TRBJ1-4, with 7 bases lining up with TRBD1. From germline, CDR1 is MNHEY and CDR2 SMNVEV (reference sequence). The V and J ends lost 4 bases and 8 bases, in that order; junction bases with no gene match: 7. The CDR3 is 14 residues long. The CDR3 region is CASSWSGGEEKLFF. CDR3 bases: TGTGCCAGCAGTTGGTCAGGGGGGGAAGAAAAACTGTTTTTT.

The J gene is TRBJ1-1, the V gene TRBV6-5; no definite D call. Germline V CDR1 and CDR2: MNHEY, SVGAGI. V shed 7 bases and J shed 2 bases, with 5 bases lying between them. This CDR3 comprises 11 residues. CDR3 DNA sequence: TGTGCCAGCATCACCAACACTGAAGCTTTCTTT. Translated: CASITNTEAFF.

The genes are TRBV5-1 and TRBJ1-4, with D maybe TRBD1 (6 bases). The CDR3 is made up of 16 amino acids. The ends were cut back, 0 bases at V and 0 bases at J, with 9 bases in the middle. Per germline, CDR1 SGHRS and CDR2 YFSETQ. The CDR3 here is CASSLAGGPTNEKLFF. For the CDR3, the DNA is TGCGCCAGCAGCTTGGCGGGGGGCCCAACTAATGAAAAACTGTTTTTT.

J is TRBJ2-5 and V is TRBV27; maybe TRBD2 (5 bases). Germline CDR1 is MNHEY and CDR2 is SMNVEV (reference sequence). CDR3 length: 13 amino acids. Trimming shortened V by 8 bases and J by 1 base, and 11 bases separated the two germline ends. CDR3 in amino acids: CASYSRAQETQYF. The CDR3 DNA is TGTGCCAGCTACTCGAGGGCCCAAGAGACCCAGTACTTC.

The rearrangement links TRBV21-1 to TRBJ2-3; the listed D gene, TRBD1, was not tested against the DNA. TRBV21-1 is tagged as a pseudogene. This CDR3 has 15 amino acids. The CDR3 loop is CASSQGDRGTDTQYF. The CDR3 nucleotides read TGTGCCAGCAGCCAGGGGGACAGGGGAACAGATACGCAGTATTTT.

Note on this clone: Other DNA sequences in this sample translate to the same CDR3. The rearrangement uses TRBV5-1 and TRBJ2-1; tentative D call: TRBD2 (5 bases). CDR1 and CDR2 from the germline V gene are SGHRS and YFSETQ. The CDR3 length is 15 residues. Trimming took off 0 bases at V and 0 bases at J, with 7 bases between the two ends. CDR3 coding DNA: TGCGCCAGCAGCTTGGGAGGGAACTCCTACAATGAGCAGTTCTTC. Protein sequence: CASSLGGNSYNEQFF.

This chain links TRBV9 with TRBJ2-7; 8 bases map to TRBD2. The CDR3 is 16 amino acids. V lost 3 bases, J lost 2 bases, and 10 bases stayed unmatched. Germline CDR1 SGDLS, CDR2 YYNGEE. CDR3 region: CASSAPGTSLTYEQYF. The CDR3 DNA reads TGTGCCAGCAGCGCCCCCGGGACTAGTCTCACCTACGAGCAGTACTTC.

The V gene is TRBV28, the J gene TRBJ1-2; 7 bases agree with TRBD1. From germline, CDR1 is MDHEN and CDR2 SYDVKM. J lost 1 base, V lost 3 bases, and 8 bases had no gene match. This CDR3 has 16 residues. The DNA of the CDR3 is TGTGCCAGCAGTTTGATCGGGACAGACCGTAACTATGGCTACACCTTC. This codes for CASSLIGTDRNYGYTF.

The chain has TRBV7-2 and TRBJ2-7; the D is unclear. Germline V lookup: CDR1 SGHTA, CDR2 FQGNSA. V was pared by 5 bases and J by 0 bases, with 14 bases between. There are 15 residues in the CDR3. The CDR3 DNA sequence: TGTGCCAGCAGCCCCCGTGAACCCAGCTCCTACGAGCAGTACTTC. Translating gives CASSPREPSSYEQYF.

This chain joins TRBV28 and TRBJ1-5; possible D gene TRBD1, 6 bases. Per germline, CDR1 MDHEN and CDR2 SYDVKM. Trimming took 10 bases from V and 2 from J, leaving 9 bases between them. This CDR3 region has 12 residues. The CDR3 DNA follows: TGTGCCATCGCAGGGGGCAATCAGCCCCAGCATTTT. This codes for CAIAGGNQPQHF. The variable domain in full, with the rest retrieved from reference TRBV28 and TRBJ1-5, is DVKVTQSSRYLVKRTGEKVFLECVQDMDHENMFWYRQDPGLGLRLIYFSYDVKMKEKGDIPEGYSVSREKKERFSLILESASTNQTSMYLCAIAGGNQPQHFGDGTRLSIL.

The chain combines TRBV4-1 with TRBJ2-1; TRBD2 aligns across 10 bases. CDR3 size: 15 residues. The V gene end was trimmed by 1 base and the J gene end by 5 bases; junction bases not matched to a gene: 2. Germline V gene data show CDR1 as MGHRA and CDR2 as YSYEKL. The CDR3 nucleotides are TGCGCCAGCAGCCAAGTAGCGGGAGGCAACAATGAGCAGTTCTTC. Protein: CASSQVAGGNNEQFF.

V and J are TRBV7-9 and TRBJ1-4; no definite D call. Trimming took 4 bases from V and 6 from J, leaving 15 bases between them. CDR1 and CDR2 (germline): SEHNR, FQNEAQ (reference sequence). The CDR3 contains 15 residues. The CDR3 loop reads CASSSSGGLDEKLFF. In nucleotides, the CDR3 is TGTGCCAGCAGCTCGTCGGGCGGGTTAGATGAAAAACTGTTTTTT.

The CDR3 DNA follows: TGTGCCACCAGTGATTTGACACAAAACACCGGGGAGCTGTTTTTT. It codes for CATSDLTQNTGELFF. The chain combines TRBV24-1 with TRBJ2-2; unclear D gene. Trimming took off 0 bases at V and 2 bases at J, with 6 bases between the two ends. This CDR3 is built from 15 residues. The germline CDR1 and CDR2 sequences are KGHDR and SFDVKD.

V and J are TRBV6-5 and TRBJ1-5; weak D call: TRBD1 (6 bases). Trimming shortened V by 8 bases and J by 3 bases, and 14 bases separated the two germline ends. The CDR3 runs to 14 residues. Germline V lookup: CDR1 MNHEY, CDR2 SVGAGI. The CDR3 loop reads CASGQGSINQPQHF. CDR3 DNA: TGTGCCAGCGGTCAGGGGTCCATCAATCAGCCCCAGCATTTT.

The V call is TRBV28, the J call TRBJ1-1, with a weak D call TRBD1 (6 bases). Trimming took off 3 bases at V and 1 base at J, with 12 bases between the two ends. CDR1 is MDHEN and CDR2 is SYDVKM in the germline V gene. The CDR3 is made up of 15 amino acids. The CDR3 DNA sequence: TGTGCCAGCAGTTTCCGGAGGGGACAGAACACTGAAGCTTTCTTT. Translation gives CASSFRRGQNTEAFF. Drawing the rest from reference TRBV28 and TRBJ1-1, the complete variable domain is DVKVTQSSRYLVKRTGEKVFLECVQDMDHENMFWYRQDPGLGLRLIYFSYDVKMKEKGDIPEGYSVSREKKERFSLILESASTNQTSMYLCASSFRRGQNTEAFFGQGTRLTVV.

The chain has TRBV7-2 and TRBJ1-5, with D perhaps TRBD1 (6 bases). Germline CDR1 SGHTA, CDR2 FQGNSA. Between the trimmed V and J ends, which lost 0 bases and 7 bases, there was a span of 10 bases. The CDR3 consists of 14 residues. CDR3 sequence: CASSLAKGGQPQHF. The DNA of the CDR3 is TGTGCCAGCAGCTTAGCTAAAGGGGGACAGCCCCAGCATTTT. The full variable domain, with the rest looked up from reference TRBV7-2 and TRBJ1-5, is GAGVSQSPSNKVTEKGKDVELRCDPISGHTALYWYRQSLGQGLEFLIYFQGNSAPDKSGLPSDRFSAERTGGSVSTLTIQRTQQEDSAVYLCASSLAKGGQPQHFGDGTRLSIL.

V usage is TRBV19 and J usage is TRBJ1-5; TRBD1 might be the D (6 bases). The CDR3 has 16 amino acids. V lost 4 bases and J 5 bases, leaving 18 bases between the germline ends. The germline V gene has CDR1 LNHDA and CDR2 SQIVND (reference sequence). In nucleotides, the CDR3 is TGTGCCAGTAGTAATGCCCGAAGGGGGAGGGATCAGCCCCAGCATTTT. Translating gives CASSNARRGRDQPQHF.

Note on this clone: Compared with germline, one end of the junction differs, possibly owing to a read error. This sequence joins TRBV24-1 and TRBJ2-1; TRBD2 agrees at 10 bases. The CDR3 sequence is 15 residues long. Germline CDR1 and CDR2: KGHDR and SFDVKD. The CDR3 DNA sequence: TGTGCCACCAGTCATTTAGCGGGAGGTCGGAATGAGCAGTTCTTC. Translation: CATSHLAGGRNEQFF.

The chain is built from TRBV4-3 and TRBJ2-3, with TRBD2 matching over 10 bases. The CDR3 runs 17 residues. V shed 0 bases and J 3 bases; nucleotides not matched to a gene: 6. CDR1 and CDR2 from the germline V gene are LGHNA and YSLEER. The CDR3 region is CASSQDLASGRTDTQYF. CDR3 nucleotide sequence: TGCGCCAGCAGCCAAGATCTTGCTAGCGGGAGAACAGATACGCAGTATTTT.

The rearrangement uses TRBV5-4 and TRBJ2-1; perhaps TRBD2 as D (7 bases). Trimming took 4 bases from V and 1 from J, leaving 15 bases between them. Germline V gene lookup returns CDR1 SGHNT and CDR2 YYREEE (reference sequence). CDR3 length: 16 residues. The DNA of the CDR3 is TGTGCCAGCAGCGCGGGGGCTAGCGTATCCTACAATGAGCAGTTCTTC. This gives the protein CASSAGASVSYNEQFF. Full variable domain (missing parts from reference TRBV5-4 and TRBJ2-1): ETGVTQSPTHLIKTRGQQVTLRCSSQSGHNTVSWYQQALGQGPQFIFQYYREEENGRGNFPPRFSGLQFPNYSSELNVNALELDDSALYLCASSAGASVSYNEQFFGPGTRLTVL.

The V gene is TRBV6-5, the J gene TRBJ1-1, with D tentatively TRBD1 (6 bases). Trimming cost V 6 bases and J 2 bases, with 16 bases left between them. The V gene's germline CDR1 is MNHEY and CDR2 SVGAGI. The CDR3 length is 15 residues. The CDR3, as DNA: TGTGCCAGCAGCAAAGGACAGACCGCAAACACTGAAGCTTTCTTT. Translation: CASSKGQTANTEAFF.

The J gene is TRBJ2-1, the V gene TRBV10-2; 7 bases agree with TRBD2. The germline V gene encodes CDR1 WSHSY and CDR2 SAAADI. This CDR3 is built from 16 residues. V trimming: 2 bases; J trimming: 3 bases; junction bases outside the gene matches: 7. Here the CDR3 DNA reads TGCGCCAGCAGTGAGATTCGGCTAGCGGTCTACAATGAGCAGTTCTTC. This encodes CASSEIRLAVYNEQFF.

This CDR3 is CASSFGAGGPTGELFF. CDR3 bases: TGTGCCAGCAGCTTTGGAGCGGGAGGCCCCACCGGGGAGCTGTTTTTT. This sequence joins TRBV5-5 and TRBJ2-2; 9 nucleotides agree with TRBD2. Germline V gene sequence: CDR1 SGHKS, CDR2 YYEKEE (reference sequence). This CDR3 region has 16 residues. V lost 2 bases, J lost 4 bases, and 6 bases stayed unmatched.

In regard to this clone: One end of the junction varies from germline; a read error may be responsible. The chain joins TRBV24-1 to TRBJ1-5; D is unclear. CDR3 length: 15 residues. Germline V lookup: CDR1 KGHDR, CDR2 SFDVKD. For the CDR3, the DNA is TGTGCCACTAGTGATAGAAGGAAAAGCAATCAGCCCCAGCATTTT. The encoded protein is CATSDRRKSNQPQHF.

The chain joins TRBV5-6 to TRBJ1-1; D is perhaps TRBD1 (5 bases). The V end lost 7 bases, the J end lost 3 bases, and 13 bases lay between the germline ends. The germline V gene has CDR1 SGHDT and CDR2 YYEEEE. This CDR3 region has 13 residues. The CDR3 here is CASRRPTDTEAFF. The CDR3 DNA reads TGTGCCAGCCGCCGGCCGACAGACACTGAAGCTTTCTTT.

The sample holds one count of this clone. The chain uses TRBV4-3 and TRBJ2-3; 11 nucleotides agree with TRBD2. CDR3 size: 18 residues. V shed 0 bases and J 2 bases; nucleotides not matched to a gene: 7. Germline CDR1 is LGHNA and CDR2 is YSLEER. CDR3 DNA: TGCGCCAGCAGCCAAGAGCCGGCACTAGCGGGGGACACAGATACGCAGTATTTT. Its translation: CASSQEPALAGDTDTQYF.

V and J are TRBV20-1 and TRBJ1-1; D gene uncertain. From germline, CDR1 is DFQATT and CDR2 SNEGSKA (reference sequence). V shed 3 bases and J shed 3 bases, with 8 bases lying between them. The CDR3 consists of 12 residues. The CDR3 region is CSASAGYTEAFF. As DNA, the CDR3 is TGCAGTGCTAGTGCGGGCTACACTGAAGCTTTCTTT.